This is a list of T cell receptor beta chains from one sample in a study of T cells after yellow fever vaccination. TCRdb used MiXCR to reprocess the 5' RACE reads, holding one entry per CDR3 protein. The sample shows a few hundred thousand distinct CDR3 sequences, around an eighth of them seen only once. Material: CD4+ T cells sorted from PBMCs, obtained 15 days after the yellow fever booster vaccination. Every receptor here comes from a young man who received the YFV17D yellow fever vaccine. Each CDR3 is given with its conserved first and last residue. Only some rows state a clone size, as once, few, many or a class for expanded clones.

J gene,V gene,clone size,CDR3 protein
TRBJ2-5,TRBV20-1,.,CSARSPDGQETQYF
TRBJ2-7,TRBV2,.,CASASTDLREQYF
TRBJ1-2,TRBV7-9,few,CASSITGYGYTF
TRBJ1-1,TRBV21-1,few,CASSGRPLDAFF
TRBJ1-6,TRBV19,.,CASTQTGGASPLHF
TRBJ1-5,TRBV7-2,.,CASTQRGGDQPQHF
TRBJ2-7,TRBV5-1,few,CASSLIGGAPYEQYF
TRBJ2-1,TRBV5-1,few,CASSQQYPSYNEQFF
TRBJ1-5,TRBV6-5,few,CASTPNRGGQPQHF
TRBJ2-3,TRBV11-2,many,CASSLAPRSLSTDTQYF
TRBJ1-5,TRBV7-2,.,CASSPNYIAGNQPQHF
TRBJ1-2,TRBV7-2,few,CASSLGRSREDYTF
TRBJ2-5,TRBV20-1,.,CSAPVAGVETQYF
TRBJ2-6,TRBV6-5,.,CASSYSGTGFTGANVLTF
TRBJ2-3,TRBV7-2,few,CASSLQWGQGAEDTQYF
TRBJ1-1,TRBV5-6,many,CASYLGPHTEAFF
TRBJ1-6,TRBV20-1,.,CSALNSPLHF
TRBJ1-1,TRBV10-3,.,CAIRGGLPNTEAFF
TRBJ2-1,TRBV18,few,CASSNTGTGGYNEQFF
TRBJ1-2,TRBV4-2,few,CASSQLGAARVYYTF
TRBJ1-5,TRBV7-2,few,CASSPTQGASNQPQHF
TRBJ1-2,TRBV5-1,few,CASSTQGVPSGYTF
TRBJ1-5,TRBV19,.,CASTSQGRDQPQHF
TRBJ2-7,TRBV3-1,.,CASSLSGFYEQYF
TRBJ2-2,TRBV5-1,few,CASSLDQSTNTGELFF
TRBJ1-2,TRBV4-3,many,CASSPWTGEMRYTF
TRBJ1-1,TRBV20-1,few,CSANRAKSERMNTEAFF
TRBJ2-3,TRBV7-2,.,CASSGQIGDTQYF
TRBJ2-3,TRBV12-5,few,CASGAVGAPDTQYF
TRBJ1-6,TRBV18,few,CASSPVRQGNSPLHF
TRBJ1-2,TRBV19,.,CASTYWGQAYGYTF
TRBJ2-7,TRBV30,few,CAWVRDSSYEQYF
TRBJ2-5,TRBV7-2,many,CASSPEGLAYETQYF
TRBJ1-3,TRBV5-1,.,CASRVQSTGNTIYF
TRBJ1-2,TRBV4-3,.,CASSSLDPLKGYTF
TRBJ2-7,TRBV5-5,.,CASSPQGRYDEQYF
TRBJ2-7,TRBV7-8,many,CASSSGRLYEQYF
TRBJ1-1,TRBV20-1,few,CSASGTPGTEAFF
TRBJ2-2,TRBV3-1,few,CASSFRGFVGELFF
TRBJ2-5,TRBV7-2,few,CASSRRLAGAEAQYF
TRBJ1-2,TRBV18,few,CASSPPGRGLYGYTF